A single sample gave rise to the 5 T cell receptor beta chains below, sequenced in a study of blood T cell repertoires in COVID-19. TCRdb's copy holds only in-frame clones and misses some; the assay was immunoSEQ multiplex PCR. The table has around 200,000 clones, 83% seen once. The sequenced sample was peripheral blood. These receptors were obtained from a middle-aged woman with active or convalescent COVID-19.

This clone has only one observation. The chain has TRBV12-3 or TRBV12-4 and TRBJ2-5; perhaps TRBD2 as D (5 bases). The V and J ends lost 5 bases and 8 bases respectively, with 15 bases between them. The CDR3 spans 13 residues. CDR3 sequence: CASSTRTGETQYF. CDR3 sequence (DNA): TGTGCCAGCAGTACTAGGACCGGGGAAACCCAGTACTTC.

The rearrangement links TRBV10-3 to TRBJ1-3, with unresolved D. Trimming pared 9 bases from V and 2 bases from J, leaving 11 bases between. Germline lookup yields CDR1 ENHRY and CDR2 SYGVKD. CDR3 length equals 13 residues. Here the CDR3 reads CAMAETAGNTIYF. In nucleotides, the CDR3 is TGTGCCATGGCGGAAACGGCTGGAAACACCATATATTTT.

This chain uses TRBV20-1 with TRBJ1-1; possibly TRBD1 for D (6 bases). Germline CDR1 is DFQATT and CDR2 is SNEGSKA (reference sequence). The CDR3 totals 12 residues. The V end lost 3 bases, the J end lost 10 bases, and 15 bases lay between the germline ends. Here the CDR3 DNA reads TGCAGTGCTAGTAGGGGGGGGGTTGGAGCTTTCTTT. It encodes CSASRGGVGAFF.

The rearrangement joins TRBV5-8 to TRBJ2-7; TRBD2 matches at 11 bases. V shed 0 bases, J shed 7 bases, and the junction held 3 bases outside the gene matches. CDR3 size: 14 residues. Germline values: CDR1 SGHTS, CDR2 YDEGEE. The CDR3 here is CASSLGGLAEEQYF. As DNA, the CDR3 is TGTGCCAGCAGCTTGGGGGGACTAGCGGAGGAGCAGTACTTC.

Points on this clone: One end of the junction is discordant with germline, which a read error may explain. The CDR3 loop is CASSFRDSPLHF. CDR3 nucleotide sequence: TGTGCCAGCAGTTTCCGGGACTCACCCCTTCACTTT. V is TRBV27 and J is TRBJ1-6; tentatively, D is TRBD1 (5 bases). This CDR3 contains 12 residues. From germline, CDR1 is MNHEY and CDR2 SMNVEV (reference sequence).